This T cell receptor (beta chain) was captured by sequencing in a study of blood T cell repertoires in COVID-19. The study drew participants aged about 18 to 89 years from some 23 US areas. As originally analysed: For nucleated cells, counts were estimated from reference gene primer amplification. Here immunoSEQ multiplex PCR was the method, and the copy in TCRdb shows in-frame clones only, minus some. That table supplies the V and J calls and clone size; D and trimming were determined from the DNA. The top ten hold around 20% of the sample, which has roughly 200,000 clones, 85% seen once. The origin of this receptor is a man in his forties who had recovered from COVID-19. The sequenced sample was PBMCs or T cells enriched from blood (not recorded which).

The CDR3 DNA sequence: TGTGCCTGGAGTGTACTCTGGCTAGCGGAGACGCAAGCACGAGCCAAAAACATTCAGTACTTC. This codes for CAWSVLWLAETQARAKNIQYF. The chain employs TRBV30 and TRBJ2-4, with 7 bases that match TRBD2. J lost 0 bases, V lost 0 bases, and 20 bases had no gene match. This CDR3 contains 21 residues. Germline loops: CDR1 GTSNPN, CDR2 SVGIG (reference sequence).